This entry is about one TCR beta chain. Germline V CDR1 and CDR2: MNHNS, SASEGT. CDR3 size: 16 residues. These data come from a study of T cells expressing NK-cell markers. Study-level background: HCMV seropositivity marked most of the eight sequenced donors; one was seronegative.

TCRdb reprocessed the 5' RACE reads, with one entry per CDR3 protein and no DNA. This table lists some 600,000 distinct CDR3 sequences. The receptor was derived from a man between 18 and 35 years old in good health. Specimen: blood T cells: a sorted CD56 or NKG2C T cell subset, CD4+ or CD8+ T cells, or bulk PBMC T cells (not recorded which). The chain couples TRBV6-1 to TRBJ2-3; the TCRdb call, TRBD1, lacks DNA for checking. The CDR3 region is CASSALRDGRLDTQYF.